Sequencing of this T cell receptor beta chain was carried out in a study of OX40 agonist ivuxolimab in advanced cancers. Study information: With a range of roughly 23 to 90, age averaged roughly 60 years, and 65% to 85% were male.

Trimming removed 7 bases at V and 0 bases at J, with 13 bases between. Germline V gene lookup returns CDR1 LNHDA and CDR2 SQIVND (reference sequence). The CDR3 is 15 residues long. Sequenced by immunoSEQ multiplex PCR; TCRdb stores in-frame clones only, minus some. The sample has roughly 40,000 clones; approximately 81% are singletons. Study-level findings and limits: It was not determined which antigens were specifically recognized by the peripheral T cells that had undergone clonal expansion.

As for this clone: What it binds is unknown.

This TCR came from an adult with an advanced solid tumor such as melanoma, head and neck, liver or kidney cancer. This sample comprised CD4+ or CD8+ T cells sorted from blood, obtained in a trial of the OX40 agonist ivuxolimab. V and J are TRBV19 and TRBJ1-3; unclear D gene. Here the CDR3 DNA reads TGTGCCAGTATTACCGATTCTAGCTCTGGAAACACCATATATTTT. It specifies CASITDSSSGNTIYF.